Listed below are T cell receptor beta chains from one sample, sequenced in a study of radiotherapy plus CTLA-4 blockade in lung cancer. Generated by immunoSEQ multiplex PCR, the TCRdb table keeps only in-frame clones and is missing some. This sample has about 73,000 clones, with about nine tenths found just once. The material was peripheral blood, obtained from a patient treated with radiotherapy plus ipilimumab. The receptors stem from a human donor with non-small cell lung cancer that progressed on radiotherapy plus ipilimumab. CDR3s include the opening cysteine and the closing phenylalanine or tryptophan. D genes are given only for firm matches. Size tells how often a clone was seen (once, few, many) or the class of an expanded clone, and some rows leave it out.

d_call j_call v_call clone_size cdr3_aa cdr3_nt
. TRBJ2-7 TRBV28 . CASSLPISYEQYF TGTGCCAGCAGTCTACCTATCTCCTACGAGCAGTACTTC
TRBD2 TRBJ2-7 TRBV7-2 . CASRRPGGAYEQYF TGTGCCAGCCGCCGGCCGGGGGGAGCCTACGAGCAGTACTTC
. TRBJ1-1 TRBV7-8 . CASSLGVLGRWKDTEAFF TGTGCCAGCAGCTTAGGTGTTTTGGGCAGATGGAAGGACACTGAAGCTTTCTTT
. TRBJ2-2 TRBV28 . CASKWGAVGELFF TGTGCCAGCAAATGGGGGGCGGTCGGGGAGCTGTTTTTT
TRBD1 TRBJ1-6 TRBV4-1 once CASSRSQGDNSPLHF TGCGCCAGCAGCCGTTCCCAGGGGGACAATTCACCCCTCCACTTT
. TRBJ1-1 TRBV28 . CASSLLRTNTEAFF TGTGCCAGCAGTTTATTGCGGACGAACACTGAAGCTTTCTTT
. TRBJ1-2 TRBV27 once CASSPLPRPTPKGYTF TGTGCCAGCAGTCCCCTACCTCGGCCGACCCCAAAGGGCTACACCTTC
TRBD2 TRBJ2-7 TRBV5-4 . CASRVGTNYEQYF TGTGCCAGCAGAGTGGGGACTAACTACGAGCAGTACTTC
. TRBJ1-2 TRBV10-3 . CAIRIQGPYGYTF TGTGCCATCAGAATACAGGGACCCTATGGCTACACCTTC
. TRBJ1-1 TRBV25-1 few CASSDIDAMNTEAFF TGTGCCAGCAGTGATATAGACGCGATGAACACTGAAGCTTTCTTT
. TRBJ2-6 TRBV7-3 . CASSPQPRSGANVLTF TGTGCCAGCAGCCCACAGCCACGCTCTGGGGCCAACGTCCTGACTTTC
TRBD1 TRBJ1-2 TRBV6-6 . CASQGAQRYGYTF TGTGCCAGCCAGGGGGCGCAGCGCTATGGCTACACCTTC
. TRBJ2-7 TRBV9 . CASSPFETSSYEQYF TGTGCCAGCAGCCCCTTTGAGACATCCAGCTACGAGCAGTACTTC
. TRBJ2-2 TRBV2 . CASSEVWGSGELFF TGTGCCAGCAGTGAGGTTTGGGGGTCCGGGGAGCTGTTTTTT
. TRBJ1-4 TRBV5-6 . CASSFGTSEKLFF TGTGCCAGCAGCTTCGGGACATCTGAAAAACTGTTTTTT
TRBD1 TRBJ1-1 TRBV6-5 . CASSYGDRGRVGAFF TGTGCCAGCAGTTACGGGGACAGGGGAAGGGTGGGAGCTTTCTTT
. TRBJ2-1 TRBV28 . CASSLMGAQFNEQFF TGTGCCAGCAGTTTAATGGGGGCCCAGTTCAATGAGCAGTTCTTC